A single sample is the source of the 11 T cell receptor beta chains below, sequenced in a study of response to subunit inactivated influenza vaccine (dated by TCRdb to 2016 to 2019). The library was produced with RT-PCR. The instrument was an Illumina HiSeq 2500. TCRdb applied fastp at Q25 and MiXCR to the public reads, then kept only in-frame beta chains. Each record represents a unique CDR3 protein, reported with the most common genes and DNA among its rows. Here the sample has about 300,000 distinct CDR3 sequences; around 20% occur a single time. About a tenth of the sample is held by the ten biggest clonotypes. This material consisted of PBMCs from blood, taken about 20 months after vaccination. The receptors shown here come from a man aged 50 to 75 who received an inactivated influenza vaccine. Donor details come from another sample of the same person, matched by shared clones.

This clonotype was detected a few times. V and J are TRBV27 and TRBJ1-1; no definite D call. CDR3 length: 13 residues. Deletions cut 5 bases from V and 6 bases from J, with 13 bases between. Germline CDR1 is MNHEY and CDR2 is SMNVEV (reference sequence). The DNA for the CDR3 is TGTGCCAGCAGTACCTCGACCCTCCCTGAAGCTTTCTTT. Amino acid sequence: CASSTSTLPEAFF.

This clonotype was found a few times. The chain is built from TRBV14 and TRBJ1-1; possibly TRBD1 for D (6 bases). V lost 4 bases to trimming and J lost 0 bases, with 12 bases between them. This CDR3 region has 15 residues. Germline V gene data show CDR1 as SGHDN and CDR2 as FVKESK. The CDR3 region is CASSRSGAMNTEAFF. The CDR3 DNA is TGTGCCAGCAGCCGATCAGGGGCGATGAACACTGAAGCTTTCTTT.

This clonotype has just a few counts. The chain recombines TRBV5-1 with TRBJ2-7, with TRBD2 matching 8 bases. The CDR3 is 15 amino acids. V was clipped by 2 bases and J by 5 bases; unmatched bases: 9. Germline V CDR1 and CDR2: SGHRS, YFSETQ. This CDR3 reads CASSFQRGQADEQYF. The CDR3 coding sequence is TGCGCCAGCAGCTTCCAGCGGGGGCAGGCGGACGAGCAGTACTTC.

This clonotype was counted at least ten times. The V call is TRBV4-1, the J call TRBJ1-3; D remains ambiguous. In germline, CDR1 is MGHRA, CDR2 YSYEKL. V gave up 0 bases and J gave up 0 bases, with 9 bases separating them. The CDR3 length is 16 residues. The CDR3 is CASSQEMSSSGNTIYF. Written as DNA, the CDR3 is TGCGCCAGCAGCCAAGAAATGAGTAGCTCTGGAAACACCATATATTTT.

Only a few counts were recorded for this clonotype. The chain links TRBV7-8 to TRBJ1-6, with D possibly being TRBD1 (6 bases). Germline V gene data show CDR1 as SGHVS and CDR2 as FQNEAQ. The CDR3 covers 14 residues. Between the trimmed V and J ends, which lost 8 bases and 9 bases, there was a span of 17 bases. CDR3 DNA: TGTGCCAGCTCCATGCAGGGGATTGTTTCACCCCTCCACTTT. This translates into CASSMQGIVSPLHF.

The chain is built from TRBV7-6 and TRBJ2-5; 9 bases fit TRBD1. CDR3 length: 16 amino acids. The V and J ends lost 1 base and 2 bases, in that order; junction bases with no gene match: 5. Germline V gene lookup returns CDR1 SGHVS and CDR2 FNYEAQ. CDR3 sequence (DNA): TGTGCCAGCAGCTTAGAGGGGGGGACAGGGCAAGAGACCCAGTACTTC. Protein product: CASSLEGGTGQETQYF.

V and J are TRBV10-2 and TRBJ1-4; no clear D. Trimming took 3 bases from V and 4 from J, leaving 9 bases between them. The CDR3 extends over 14 amino acids. Germline V CDR1 and CDR2: WSHSY, SAAADI. The CDR3 region has the DNA TGCGCCAGCAGTGACTGGCACAGTAATGAAAAACTGTTTTTT. It yields the protein CASSDWHSNEKLFF.

This clonotype was counted only a few times. This rearrangement joins TRBV2 to TRBJ1-2; a possible D gene is TRBD1 (5 bases). Germline V CDR1 and CDR2: SNHLY, FYNNEI. The CDR3 is 14 residues long. Trimming took off 7 bases at V and 2 bases at J, with 14 bases between the two ends. The CDR3: CASIGQGLNYGYTF. In DNA, the CDR3 is TGTGCCAGCATTGGGCAGGGCCTAAACTATGGCTACACCTTC.

This clonotype has a handful of counts. The rearrangement links TRBV7-9 to TRBJ2-2, with 7 bases aligning to TRBD2. V lost 2 bases and J lost 5; bases outside the gene matches: 5. CDR3 size: 15 residues. Germline lookup yields CDR1 SEHNR and CDR2 FQNEAQ (reference sequence). CDR3 protein: CASSLRRGGTGELFF. The CDR3 DNA reads TGTGCCAGCAGCTTACGGCGCGGGGGAACCGGGGAGCTGTTTTTT. Complete variable domain (other parts from reference TRBV7-9 and TRBJ2-2): DTGVSQNPRHKITKRGQNVTFRCDPISEHNRLYWYRQTLGQGPEFLTYFQNEAQLEKSRLLSDRFSAERPKGSFSTLEIQRTEQGDSAMYLCASSLRRGGTGELFFGEGSRLTVL.

This rearrangement joins TRBV20-1 to TRBJ1-1; TRBD1 aligns across 7 bases. This CDR3 contains 15 residues. Trimming at V came to 3 bases and at J to 4 bases, leaving 11 bases not matched to a gene. Germline V gene sequence: CDR1 DFQATT, CDR2 SNEGSKA (reference sequence). The CDR3 sequence: CSASSAGGIGTEAFF. CDR3 in DNA: TGCAGTGCTAGTTCGGCAGGGGGTATTGGCACTGAAGCTTTCTTT.

This clonotype was recorded a few times. J is TRBJ1-2 and V is TRBV24-1; D is unclear. CDR1 and CDR2 (germline): KGHDR, SFDVKD. Trimming pared 4 bases from V and 2 bases from J, leaving 10 bases between. The CDR3 is 14 amino acids. This CDR3 reads CATSDPGSNYGYTF. The DNA of the CDR3 is TGTGCCACCAGTGACCCTGGATCCAACTATGGCTACACCTTC.